The 27 T cell receptor beta chains below come from one sample, sequenced in a study of blood T cells in healthy people across ages. PCR was performed a second time for about 6 to 12 cycles using a sample-barcoded 5' primer and a J-beta primer mix. TCRdb itself ran the 5' RACE reads through MiXCR, one entry per CDR3 protein. The sample comprises 1.5 million to 2 million distinct CDR3 sequences, about 50% of which are singletons, and less than 2.5% rests with the top ten. Sequencing input: blood. The receptors shown here come from a woman aged 40 to 49 in good health.

The V and J genes are TRBV5-1 and TRBJ2-3; 12 nucleotides match TRBD2. CDR1 is SGHRS, CDR2 YFSETQ, per germline. With 1 base clipped from V and 9 bases from J, the junction kept 9 bases outside the gene matches. The CDR3 has 16 residues. Here the CDR3 reads CASSLWASGGADTQYF. The CDR3 nucleotides are TGCGCCAGCAGCTTGTGGGCTAGCGGGGGGGCCGACACGCAGTATTTT.

The chain links TRBV20-1 to TRBJ2-5; D may match TRBD1 or TRBD2 (5 bases each). The CDR3 totals 16 residues. Germline V gene data show CDR1 as DFQATT and CDR2 as SNEGSKA (reference sequence). V lost 4 bases and J 3 bases, leaving 21 bases between the germline ends. The CDR3 nucleotides are TGCAGTGCTAAGGGGCTTCTAGTAGGGAGTGAAGAGACCCAGTACTTC. Translation gives CSAKGLLVGSEETQYF.

The gene calls are TRBV9 and TRBJ2-1; weak D call: TRBD1 (6 bases). CDR3 length: 14 amino acids. V shed 3 bases and J shed 9 bases, with 16 bases lying between them. Germline assignment: CDR1 SGDLS and CDR2 YYNGEE. Written as DNA, the CDR3 is TGTGCCAGCAGCGGGCTCCCCGTACAGGGTGAGCAGTTCTTC. This gives the protein CASSGLPVQGEQFF.

This clonotype has a single count. This chain connects TRBV12-3 or TRBV12-4 to TRBJ2-7; 8 nucleotides match TRBD2. The CDR3 length is 15 residues. With V trimmed by 4 bases and J by 7 bases, 12 bases remained unmatched. This chain's CDR3 is CASSSRRGGPREQYF. The CDR3 bases are TGTGCCAGCAGTTCTAGACGGGGGGGCCCTAGGGAGCAGTACTTC.

This chain connects TRBV4-2 to TRBJ2-5; D gene ambiguous. Germline V gene sequence: CDR1 LGHNA, CDR2 YNFKEQ. V was shortened by 1 base and J by 4 bases, with 10 bases between the two germline ends. The CDR3 sequence is 14 residues long. For the CDR3, the DNA is TGTGCCAGCAGCCAAGCTACCGGTTTAGAGACCCAGTACTTC. Its translation: CASSQATGLETQYF.

This clonotype came up a few times. This may come from a read error, since a much larger clone is one base off. This chain uses TRBV7-2 with TRBJ2-7; 9 nucleotides match TRBD2. Per the germline V gene, CDR1 is SGHTA and CDR2 is FQGNSA. The CDR3 has 16 amino acids. V dropped 5 bases and J dropped 6; count of bases not matched to a gene: 14. The CDR3 region is CASSPRGDSGGFEQYF. For the CDR3, the DNA is TGTGCCAGCAGCCCACGGGGCGATAGCGGGGGTTTCGAGCAGTACTTC.

There are a few counts of this clonotype. This chain joins TRBV12-3 or TRBV12-4 and TRBJ2-1; 15 nucleotides agree with TRBD2. The V and J ends lost 6 bases and 10 bases, in that order; junction bases with no gene match: 4. The CDR3 has 14 amino acids. CDR3 DNA sequence: TGTGCCAGCAGCACAGGGACTAGCGGGGGGGAGCAGTTCTTC. Its protein is CASSTGTSGGEQFF.

This clonotype was counted between two and nine times. The chain uses TRBV3-1 and TRBJ1-5; 7 nucleotides align to TRBD1. The germline V gene encodes CDR1 LGHDT and CDR2 YNNKEL (reference sequence). Trimming at V came to 6 bases and at J to 0 bases, leaving 2 bases not matched to a gene. The CDR3 covers 14 residues. CDR3: CASSDRVSNQPQHF. The CDR3 DNA sequence: TGTGCCAGCAGTGACAGGGTTAGCAATCAGCCCCAGCATTTT.

The genes are TRBV7-2 and TRBJ2-5; maybe TRBD2 (6 bases). The J call may be mistaken, given a closer DNA end match to TRBJ2-7. The germline CDR1 and CDR2 sequences are SGHTA and FQGNSA. The CDR3 is 13 residues long. CDR3 loop: CASSLGPAGEQYF. The CDR3 nucleotides are TGTGCCAGCAGCTTAGGGCCAGCGGGCGAGCAGTACTTC.

This clonotype was seen a handful of times. This chain joins TRBV6-5 and TRBJ1-2; D perhaps matches TRBD1 (6 bases). V was shortened by 0 bases and J by 4 bases, with 15 bases between the two germline ends. The CDR3 has 16 amino acids. The V gene's germline CDR1 is MNHEY and CDR2 SVGAGI. The CDR3, as DNA: TGTGCCAGCAGTTACTCGGTACAGGGTTGGGCCTATGGCTACACCTTC. It encodes CASSYSVQGWAYGYTF.

This clonotype was counted at least ten times. The chain couples TRBV7-2 to TRBJ2-3; D call uncertain. Germline-derived CDR1 and CDR2 are SGHTA and FQGNSA. V gave up 5 bases and J gave up 6 bases, with 6 bases separating them. The CDR3 spans 11 residues. The CDR3 DNA is TGTGCCAGCAGCCAAATGGATACGCAGTATTTT. It translates to CASSQMDTQYF.

This clonotype was seen more than once but under ten times. As DNA, the CDR3 is TGCAGTGCTAGAGTCCTAATAGCGGGACCTGCCGAGCAGTACTTC. This codes for CSARVLIAGPAEQYF. The V call is TRBV20-1, the J call TRBJ2-4, with 8 bases matching TRBD2. TRBJ2-7 explains the end of the DNA better; the J call may be wrong. Germline V gene lookup returns CDR1 DFQATT and CDR2 SNEGSKA (reference sequence). The CDR3 has 15 amino acids.

The V gene is TRBV9, the J gene TRBJ1-2, with TRBD1 identical over 8 bases. CDR3 length: 14 residues. Germline assignment: CDR1 SGDLS and CDR2 YYNGEE. Losses at the gene ends were 5 bases for V and 5 bases for J; bases not matched to a gene: 8. CDR3 residues: CASRLPTGGYGYTF. The CDR3, as DNA: TGTGCCAGCAGGTTACCTACAGGGGGGTATGGCTACACCTTC.

This chain joins TRBV6-2 or TRBV6-3 and TRBJ1-2, with 7 bases matching TRBD1. Germline lookup yields CDR1 MNHEY and CDR2 SVGEGT. Germline trimming cut 5 bases from V and 8 bases from J; bases unmatched to any gene: 14. The CDR3 loop spans 15 amino acids. The CDR3 DNA reads as TGTGCCAGCAGTACGACCGGGACAGCCCATCCAGGCTACACCTTC. This translates into CASSTTGTAHPGYTF.

The rearrangement joins TRBV4-2 to TRBJ2-3, with D unclear. Per germline, CDR1 LGHNA and CDR2 YNFKEQ. V lost 3 bases, J lost 7 bases, and 11 bases lay in between. This CDR3 comprises 13 residues. The CDR3 loop reads CASSQLEPNTQYF. The CDR3 DNA sequence: TGTGCCAGCAGCCAGCTAGAACCCAATACGCAGTATTTT.

This clonotype was detected once. V is TRBV12-3 or TRBV12-4 and J is TRBJ2-1, with 10 bases fitting TRBD1. Trimming took 4 bases from V and 2 from J; bases not matched to a gene: 8. This CDR3 has 17 amino acids. CDR3 protein: CASSSTPGTGAYNEQFF. In nucleotides, the CDR3 is TGTGCCAGCAGTTCAACACCCGGGACAGGGGCCTACAATGAGCAGTTCTTC.

The chain is built from TRBV20-1 and TRBJ2-7; 11 nucleotides align to TRBD1. The J call may be faulty, since TRBJ2-5 better matches the DNA end. Germline assignment: CDR1 DFQATT and CDR2 SNEGSKA (reference sequence). The CDR3 consists of 12 residues. In DNA form, the CDR3 reads TGCAGTGGCCGGGACAGGGGGGAGACCCAGTACTTC. Translating gives CSGRDRGETQYF.

This clonotype was seen only a few times. The V gene is TRBV6-5, the J gene TRBJ1-6; no reliable D call. The V and J ends lost 0 bases and 0 bases respectively, with 9 bases between them. CDR3 length: 17 residues. Germline CDR1 is MNHEY and CDR2 is SVGAGI. The CDR3 region is CASSYSPGNSYNSPLHF. The CDR3 DNA is TGTGCCAGCAGTTACTCGCCAGGCAACTCCTATAATTCACCCCTCCACTTT.

Points on this clonotype: Relative to the germline gene, one junction end is altered; a read error may explain this. This chain uses TRBV7-7 with TRBJ2-3; weak D call: TRBD2 (6 bases). Germline V CDR1 and CDR2: SSHAT, FNYEAQ (reference sequence). The CDR3 has 15 amino acids. This CDR3 is CASSPGGKSTDTQYF. The CDR3 region has the DNA TGTGCTAGCAGCCCTGGGGGGAAGAGCACAGATACGCAGTATTTT.

The chain couples TRBV19 to TRBJ2-6; 8 nucleotides agree with TRBD1. Trimming at V came to 3 bases and at J to 0 bases, leaving 1 base not matched to a gene. Per the germline V gene, CDR1 is LNHDA and CDR2 is SQIVND (reference sequence). This CDR3 comprises 16 residues. In nucleotides, the CDR3 is TGTGCCAGTAGTATCGGACAGGGCTCTGGGGCCAACGTCCTGACTTTC. Its protein is CASSIGQGSGANVLTF. Supplemented by reference TRBV19 and TRBJ2-6, the full variable domain reads DGGITQSPKYLFRKEGQNVTLSCEQNLNHDAMYWYRQDPGQGLRLIYYSQIVNDFQKGDIAEGYSVSREKKESFPLTVTSAQKNPTAFYLCASSIGQGSGANVLTFGAGSRLTVL.

This sequence joins TRBV20-1 and TRBJ1-2; D possibly corresponds to TRBD1 (5 bases). Trimming stripped 2 bases from V and 8 bases from J, with 18 bases between. CDR3 length equals 14 residues. Germline V gene lookup returns CDR1 DFQATT and CDR2 SNEGSKA (reference sequence). CDR3 region: CSARSPGPGFGYTF. The CDR3 region has the DNA TGCAGTGCTAGATCGCCGGGACCGGGGTTCGGCTACACCTTC.

This clonotype was counted a single time. This chain joins TRBV11-2 and TRBJ2-7; TRBD2 agrees at 13 bases. Germline V CDR1 and CDR2: SGHAT, FQNNGV. CDR3 length equals 16 residues. The junction had 11 bases not matched to a gene; V was cut back by 5 bases and J by 7 bases. CDR3 sequence reads: CASSGSKGLAGWEQYF. The CDR3 nucleotides are TGTGCCAGCAGCGGATCAAAGGGACTAGCGGGGTGGGAGCAGTACTTC. Based on the CDR3 plus reference TRBV11-2 and TRBJ2-7, the full variable domain is EAGVAQSPRYKIIEKRQSVAFWCNPISGHATLYWYQQILGQGPKLLIQFQNNGVVDDSQLPKDRFSAERLKGVDSTLKIQPAKLEDSAVYLCASSGSKGLAGWEQYFGPGTRLTVT.

This chain links TRBV7-9 with TRBJ2-1; no definite D call. Trimming stripped 4 bases from V and 0 bases from J, with 13 bases between. The CDR3 is 16 residues long. The germline gives CDR1 SEHNR, CDR2 FQNEAQ (reference sequence). This CDR3 is CASSSFRQSSYNEQFF. For the CDR3, the DNA is TGTGCCAGCAGCTCATTCAGACAAAGCTCCTACAATGAGCAGTTCTTC.

The CDR3, as DNA: TGCGCCAGCAGCGCAACCCCCTCCGACATCGTTCAGTACTTC. Translating it yields CASSATPSDIVQYF. The rearrangement links TRBV4-3 to TRBJ2-5; no clear D. CDR1 is LGHNA, CDR2 YSLEER, per germline. The V gene lost 5 bases and the J gene lost 11 bases, with 21 bases spanning the gap. CDR3 size: 14 residues.

The V gene is TRBV24-1, the J gene TRBJ1-1, with a possible D match to TRBD1 (6 bases). The CDR3 contains 14 residues. Germline loops: CDR1 KGHDR, CDR2 SFDVKD. Trimming pared 9 bases from V and 0 bases from J, leaving 13 bases between. The CDR3: CATSETGLNTEAFF. The DNA for the CDR3 is TGTGCCACCTCAGAGACAGGTTTGAACACTGAAGCTTTCTTT.

This chain joins TRBV4-3 and TRBJ2-6, with 7 nucleotides matching TRBD1. Germline CDR1 is LGHNA and CDR2 is YSLEER. The CDR3 runs 16 residues. The V segment lost 1 base and the J segment 4 bases; nucleotides outside the gene matches: 4. The CDR3 coding sequence is TGCGCCAGCAGCCAAGTACAGGGGTACGGGGCCAACGTCCTGACTTTC. Its protein is CASSQVQGYGANVLTF.

This clonotype was counted between two and nine times. The chain recombines TRBV6-2 or TRBV6-3 with TRBJ2-6; possibly TRBD2 for D (5 bases). V was pared by 1 base and J by 2 bases, with 6 bases between. The CDR3 runs to 15 residues. Germline V CDR1 and CDR2: MNHEY, SVGEGT. The CDR3 DNA reads TGTGCCAGCAGTTACTGGAGGACTGGGGCCAACGTCCTGACTTTC. It codes for CASSYWRTGANVLTF.